What follows is one TCR beta chain and its context. The antigen is not known. With random hexamers, reverse transcription was performed on roughly 0.5 to 1 ug of RNA. TCR beta CDR3 was amplified by immunoSEQ covering 54 Vbeta and 13 Jbeta. Via MiXCR, TCRdb re-called the immunoSEQ multiplex PCR reads, giving one row per CDR3 protein. This sample has almost 450,000 distinct CDR3 sequences, with about 85% found just once. This entry is derived from a study of CD8 T cells in Susac syndrome. Study-wide results and limits: The study conceded that relatively few individuals underwent its TCR sequencing and HLA analysis.

Negative magnetic isolation gave CD8+ and CD4+ cells; FACS enriched CD8+ TEMRA. The sample was CD8+ T cells from PBMCs. The clonotype originates from a human donor with multiple sclerosis.

The CDR3 loop reads CASSLLTALNYGYTF. CDR3 sequence (DNA): TGTGCCAGCAGCTTACTGACAGCCCTCAACTATGGCTACACCTTC. The chain combines TRBV7-9 with TRBJ1-2; possible D gene TRBD1, 5 bases. The V gene lost 2 bases and the J gene lost 2 bases, with 12 bases spanning the gap. In germline, CDR1 is SEHNR, CDR2 FQNEAQ (reference sequence). This CDR3 comprises 15 residues.